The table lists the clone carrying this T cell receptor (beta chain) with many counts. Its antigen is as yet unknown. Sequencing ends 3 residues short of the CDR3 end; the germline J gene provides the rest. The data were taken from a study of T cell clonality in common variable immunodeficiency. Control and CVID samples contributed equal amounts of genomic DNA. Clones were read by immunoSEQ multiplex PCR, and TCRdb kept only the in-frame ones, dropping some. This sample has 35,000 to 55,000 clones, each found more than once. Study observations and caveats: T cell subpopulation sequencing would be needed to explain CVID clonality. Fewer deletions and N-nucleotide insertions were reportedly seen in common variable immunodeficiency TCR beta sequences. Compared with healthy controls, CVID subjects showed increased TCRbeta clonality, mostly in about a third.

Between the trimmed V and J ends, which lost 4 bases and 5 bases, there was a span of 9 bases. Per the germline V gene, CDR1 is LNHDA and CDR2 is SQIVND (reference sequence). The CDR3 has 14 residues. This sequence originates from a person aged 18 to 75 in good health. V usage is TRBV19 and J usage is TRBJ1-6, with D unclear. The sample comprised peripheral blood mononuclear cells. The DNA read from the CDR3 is TGTGCCAGTAGTACTAGAGGAGATAATTCACCC. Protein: CASSTRGDNSP. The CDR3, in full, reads CASSTRGDNSPLHF. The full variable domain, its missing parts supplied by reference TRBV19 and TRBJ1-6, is DGGITQSPKYLFRKEGQNVTLSCEQNLNHDAMYWYRQDPGQGLRLIYYSQIVNDFQKGDIAEGYSVSREKKESFPLTVTSAQKNPTAFYLCASSTRGDNSPLHFGNGTRLTVT.